A single sample gave rise to the 18 T cell receptor beta chains below, sequenced in a study of cytomegalovirus exposure and HLA in healthy donors. The data were produced by immunoSEQ multiplex PCR, yet TCRdb's version contains in-frame clones alone and is incomplete. The table lists 250,000 to 350,000 clones, 88% of them singletons. Sequencing input: PBMCs. Source of these receptors: a man aged 25 to 45 in good health and CMV-seronegative.

This chain uses TRBV19 with TRBJ2-1; 11 bases line up with TRBD2. V lost 1 base and J lost 7; bases outside the gene matches: 3. The CDR3 has 15 residues. Germline values: CDR1 LNHDA, CDR2 SQIVND (reference sequence). CDR3 loop: CASSIVAGGINEQFF. The DNA of the CDR3 is TGTGCCAGTAGTATAGTAGCGGGGGGGATAAATGAGCAGTTCTTC.

J is TRBJ2-5 and V is TRBV6-6; 8 bases match TRBD1. CDR3 length: 15 residues. The germline V gene has CDR1 MNHNY and CDR2 SVGAGI (reference sequence). The V and J ends lost 0 bases and 2 bases, in that order; junction bases with no gene match: 2. In nucleotides, the CDR3 is TGTGCCAGCAGTTACTCCCGGACAGGGCAAGAGACCCAGTACTTC. The encoded protein is CASSYSRTGQETQYF.

This chain joins TRBV7-2 and TRBJ2-7; tentatively, D is TRBD1 (6 bases). CDR3 length equals 13 residues. The germline gives CDR1 SGHTA, CDR2 FQGNSA. V was cut by 4 bases and J by 6 bases, with 13 bases left in between. The CDR3 DNA follows: TGTGCCAGCAGCTCGGATTGGGGGCTCGAGCAGTACTTC. Translating it yields CASSSDWGLEQYF.

The chain combines TRBV2 with TRBJ2-7; TRBD1 is a possible D gene (5 bases). Per the germline V gene, CDR1 is SNHLY and CDR2 is FYNNEI. Trimming left V 5 bases short and J 4 bases short, with 9 bases between. The CDR3 consists of 12 residues. The CDR3 spells CASSSQGYEQYF. The CDR3 DNA sequence: TGTGCCAGCAGTTCGCAGGGTTACGAGCAGTACTTC.

V is TRBV9 and J is TRBJ1-1, with no clear D. Germline values: CDR1 SGDLS, CDR2 YYNGEE. This CDR3 contains 15 residues. Trimming shortened V by 0 bases and J by 0 bases, and 9 bases separated the two germline ends. The DNA of the CDR3 is TGTGCCAGCAGCGTAGACCCGGGATTGAACACTGAAGCTTTCTTT. It specifies CASSVDPGLNTEAFF.

This sequence joins TRBV5-4 and TRBJ1-2, with D perhaps matching TRBD1 (6 bases). Trimming shortened V by 3 bases and J by 8 bases, and 17 bases separated the two germline ends. CDR1 and CDR2 (germline): SGHNT, YYREEE (reference sequence). The CDR3 covers 14 residues. The CDR3 loop reads CASSYWGRTDGYTF. Here the CDR3 DNA reads TGTGCCAGCAGCTATTGGGGGCGGACAGACGGCTACACCTTC.

This chain joins TRBV5-5 and TRBJ1-1; 7 bases are shared with TRBD1. Germline V gene sequence: CDR1 SGHKS, CDR2 YYEKEE (reference sequence). The CDR3 has 16 amino acids. V lost 4 bases, J lost 4 bases, and 13 bases stayed unmatched. DNA of the CDR3: TGTGCCAGCAGCACCCCCCCCGCGACAGGGAGCACTGAAGCTTTCTTT. Residues: CASSTPPATGSTEAFF. The full variable domain, its missing parts supplied by reference TRBV5-5 and TRBJ1-1, is DAGVTQSPTHLIKTRGQQVTLRCSPISGHKSVSWYQQVLGQGPQFIFQYYEKEERGRGNFPDRFSARQFPNYSSELNVNALLLGDSALYLCASSTPPATGSTEAFFGQGTRLTVV.

This clone was counted a single time. V gene TRBV29-1 combines with J gene TRBJ2-5; D remains ambiguous. The CDR3 runs to 11 residues. The germline V and J ends were trimmed by 7 bases and 1 base, with 7 bases remaining between them. CDR1 SQVTM and CDR2 ANQGSEA come from the germline V gene. In nucleotides, the CDR3 is TGCAGCGGCGCCCTCCAAGAGACCCAGTACTTC. This codes for CSGALQETQYF.

The rearrangement links TRBV5-1 to TRBJ2-7; possible D gene TRBD2, 6 bases. CDR1 SGHRS and CDR2 YFSETQ come from the germline V gene. With 0 bases removed from V and 3 bases from J, the gap between germline ends came to 7 bases. This CDR3 has 13 amino acids. The CDR3 loop is CASSLVGLYEQYF. In nucleotides, the CDR3 is TGCGCCAGCAGCTTGGTGGGACTCTACGAGCAGTACTTC.

The J gene is TRBJ1-2, the V gene TRBV7-2, with TRBD1 identical over 12 bases. Germline CDR1 SGHTA, CDR2 FQGNSA. The trim removed 5 bases at V and 3 bases at J, leaving 10 bases unmatched. The CDR3 totals 17 residues. As DNA, the CDR3 is TGTGCCAGCAGCACAACCGGGACAGGGGGCGCCTACTATGGCTACACCTTC. It translates to CASSTTGTGGAYYGYTF.

The chain recombines TRBV6-5 with TRBJ2-5, with 10 bases aligning to TRBD2. The V segment lost 5 bases and the J segment 5 bases; nucleotides outside the gene matches: 8. CDR3 length equals 15 residues. Germline V gene data show CDR1 as MNHEY and CDR2 as SVGAGI. The CDR3 sequence is CASSNGAGGPETQYF. CDR3 nucleotide sequence: TGTGCCAGCAGTAACGGAGCGGGGGGGCCGGAGACCCAGTACTTC.

The rearrangement links TRBV11-2 to TRBJ2-7; no reliable D call. The V gene's germline CDR1 is SGHAT and CDR2 FQNNGV. The CDR3 has 15 amino acids. Trimming left V 0 bases short and J 3 bases short, with 12 bases between. The DNA of the CDR3 is TGTGCCAGCAGCTTAGATCTGATCACGGTCTACGAGCAGTACTTC. This translates into CASSLDLITVYEQYF.

This clone appeared a few times. The CDR3, as DNA: TGTGCCAGCAGCCCCGACACCGGGGAGCTGTTTTTT. Protein: CASSPDTGELFF. V gene TRBV14 combines with J gene TRBJ2-2; D is unclear. Germline assignment: CDR1 SGHDN and CDR2 FVKESK. The CDR3 has 12 residues. V lost 4 bases, J lost 3 bases, and 3 bases lay in between.

DNA for the CDR3: TGCGCCAGCAGCCCCCGGGACAGGAACAATGAGCAGTTCTTC. Translated: CASSPRDRNNEQFF. The chain recombines TRBV4-1 with TRBJ2-1; TRBD1 matches 8 bases. Germline V CDR1 and CDR2: MGHRA, YSYEKL. CDR3 size: 14 residues. The V gene end was trimmed by 4 bases and the J gene end by 5 bases; junction bases not matched to a gene: 4.

The chain recombines TRBV2 with TRBJ1-6; possible D gene TRBD1, 6 bases. The length of the CDR3 is 17 residues. CDR1 and CDR2 (germline): SNHLY, FYNNEI. V was cut by 7 bases and J by 1 base, with 17 bases left in between. The CDR3 protein is CASTEEQGKSYNSPLHF. Written as DNA, the CDR3 is TGTGCCAGCACCGAAGAGCAGGGGAAGTCCTATAATTCACCCCTCCACTTT. Full variable domain (missing parts from reference TRBV2 and TRBJ1-6): EPEVTQTPSHQVTQMGQEVILRCVPISNHLYFYWYRQILGQKVEFLVSFYNNEISEKSEIFDDQFSVERPDGSNFTLKIRSTKLEDSAMYFCASTEEQGKSYNSPLHFGNGTRLTVT.

The V call is TRBV4-1, the J call TRBJ2-4, with 8 bases identical to TRBD2. The germline V gene has CDR1 MGHRA and CDR2 YSYEKL. The junction had 9 bases not matched to a gene; V was cut back by 0 bases and J by 2 bases. This CDR3 is 18 amino acids long. This CDR3 is CASSQDREGGGSKNIQYF. In DNA form, the CDR3 reads TGCGCCAGCAGCCAAGATCGAGAGGGCGGGGGGTCCAAAAACATTCAGTACTTC.

This rearrangement joins TRBV6-4 to TRBJ2-2, with TRBD1 matching over 8 bases. With 5 bases clipped from V and 6 bases from J, the junction kept 2 bases outside the gene matches. The CDR3 has 13 residues. CDR1 MRHNA and CDR2 SNTAGT come from the germline V gene. CDR3 amino acids: CASSTGGAGELFF. The CDR3 DNA is TGTGCCAGCAGTACAGGGGGAGCCGGGGAGCTGTTTTTT.

This clone was seen more than once but under ten times. V usage is TRBV13 and J usage is TRBJ1-2; 12 positions match TRBD1. The V segment lost 4 bases and the J segment 3 bases; nucleotides outside the gene matches: 9. The CDR3 spans 17 residues. CDR1 and CDR2 (germline): PRHDT, FYEKMQ (reference sequence). Written as DNA, the CDR3 is TGTGCCAGCAGCTCGGGGACAGGGGGCGGCCTGGACTATGGCTACACCTTC. Its translation is CASSSGTGGGLDYGYTF.